This T cell receptor (beta chain) was observed in a study of blood T cell repertoires in COVID-19. CDR1 SEHNR and CDR2 FQNEAQ come from the germline V gene (reference sequence). Trimming removed 5 bases from V and 6 bases from J; junction bases left unmatched: 7. This CDR3 spans 14 amino acids. Libraries were prepared by immunoSEQ multiplex PCR; TCRdb keeps only in-frame clonotypes and omits some of them. The repertoire holds roughly 90,000 clones, over 80% seen once, with roughly 3.2% in the top ten. This receptor was obtained from a man in his fifties or sixties with acute or convalescent COVID-19. The chain employs TRBV7-9 and TRBJ1-1, with 9 positions matching TRBD1. The specimen was peripheral blood. The CDR3 DNA is TGTGCCAGCAGCCAAGGACAGGGGAAGGCTGAAGCTTTCTTT. Amino acids: CASSQGQGKAEAFF.